The source of this T cell receptor (beta chain) is a study of human T cells and chemical hapten exposure. Study-level results: No change in TCRs above 1 in 1000 frequency was produced by DPC sensitization.

Individual cDNA molecules each carried unique molecular identifiers attached by the library. Per the original methods: Samples ranged from about 23,224 to 690,600 TCRs, with a median of around 100,000. One entry per CDR3 protein results from TCRdb running MiXCR on the 5' RACE reads. V and J calls and clone size were set by TCRdb, not the authors. The sample consists of 110,000 or so distinct CDR3 sequences, approximately 20% of them appearing once. RNA extraction used unfractionated whole blood as the source of total RNA. Per germline, CDR1 MNHNY and CDR2 SVGAGI (reference sequence). This CDR3 region has 16 residues. V was clipped by 3 bases and J by 13 bases, with 24 bases between them. Comments on this clonotype: Antigen unknown.

The TCR comes from a human donor in good health. The rearrangement joins TRBV6-6 to TRBJ1-4; D ambiguous. In nucleotides, the CDR3 is TGTGCCAGCAGTTATAGGAATGACGAAGTGGGAGCTAGACTGTTTTTT. It specifies CASSYRNDEVGARLFF.